The 7 T cell receptor beta chains below were found in one sample sequenced in a study of T cells in Graves' hyperthyroidism and ophthalmopathy. There were TCR beta CDR3 regions amplified from RNA transcripts. When the TCR CDR3 underwent first-round RT-PCR, the HTBI primer set was used. TCRdb reanalysed the multiplex PCR reads using MiXCR and keeps one entry per CDR3 protein. The sample records about 350,000 distinct CDR3 sequences, 18% being singletons. Sample: blood. The receptor source for this set is a woman in her thirties or forties with Graves' ophthalmopathy.

This clonotype was seen repeatedly, ten times or more. V and J are TRBV15 and TRBJ1-6; 7 nucleotides align to TRBD1. Per the germline V gene, CDR1 is LNHNV and CDR2 is YYDKDF (reference sequence). CDR3 size: 17 residues. V was clipped by 0 bases and J by 7 bases; unmatched bases: 9. DNA of the CDR3: TGTGCCACCAGCAGAGATCCCCCCGGGACAGCAAATTCACCCCTCCACTTT. It codes for CATSRDPPGTANSPLHF.

This clonotype was counted ten times or more. CDR3 bases: TGTGCCAGCAGTGAAGCGGGGACAGGGTCCTACGAGCAGTACTTC. Translation: CASSEAGTGSYEQYF. The rearrangement uses TRBV6-1 and TRBJ2-7; 9 positions agree with TRBD1. With V trimmed by 0 bases and J by 1 base, 1 base remained unmatched. The CDR3 loop spans 15 amino acids. CDR1 is MNHNS and CDR2 is SASEGT in the germline V gene.

CDR3 region: CASSQSTGTEAFF. CDR3 coding DNA: TGTGCCAGCAGCCAATCAACGGGGACTGAAGCTTTCTTT. The chain links TRBV14 to TRBJ1-1; D is uncertain. Trimming shortened V by 2 bases and J by 5 bases, and 9 bases separated the two germline ends. Germline CDR1 and CDR2: SGHDN and FVKESK. The CDR3 spans 13 residues.

This clonotype showed up many times. This chain links TRBV6-1 with TRBJ2-7, with a weak D call TRBD2 (5 bases). The CDR3 is 11 amino acids. V lost 4 bases and J lost 5, with 6 bases in between. Germline V CDR1 and CDR2: MNHNS, SASEGT. This CDR3 reads CASSGGNEQYF. CDR3 sequence (DNA): TGTGCCAGCAGTGGAGGGAACGAGCAGTACTTC.

This clonotype was observed a handful of times. This chain uses TRBV6-1 with TRBJ1-2, with D tentatively TRBD1 (5 bases). Germline CDR1 is MNHNS and CDR2 is SASEGT. This CDR3 region has 15 residues. The germline V and J ends were trimmed by 6 bases and 2 bases, with 16 bases remaining between them. The CDR3 DNA is TGTGCCAGCAGGGCGATTAGGTGGGGGAACTATGGCTACACCTTC. It is translated as CASRAIRWGNYGYTF.

This clonotype occurred a few times. The V gene is TRBV7-3, the J gene TRBJ2-3; 11 bases are a match to TRBD2. With 5 bases clipped from V and 4 bases from J, the junction kept 11 bases outside the gene matches. The V gene's germline CDR1 is SGHTA and CDR2 FQGTGA. The CDR3 runs 17 residues. The CDR3, as DNA: TGTGCCAGCAGCCCTACTGGGACTAGCGGACCATCAGATACGCAGTATTTT. Translating it yields CASSPTGTSGPSDTQYF. The full variable domain, its missing parts supplied by reference TRBV7-3 and TRBJ2-3, is GAGVSQTPSNKVTEKGKYVELRCDPISGHTALYWYRQSLGQGPEFLIYFQGTGAADDSGLPNDRFFAVRPEGSVSTLKIQRTERGDSAVYLCASSPTGTSGPSDTQYFGPGTRLTVL.

In nucleotides, the CDR3 is TGTGCCAGCAGTGAAGTCATGTCGGAGAGGAAAGCTTTCTTT. The encoded protein is CASSEVMSERKAFF. The chain couples TRBV6-1 to TRBJ1-1; D is ambiguous. This CDR3 spans 14 amino acids. Trimming shortened V by 1 base and J by 9 bases, and 15 bases separated the two germline ends. Germline values: CDR1 MNHNS, CDR2 SASEGT.